This TCR beta chain was identified during a study of cytomegalovirus exposure and HLA in healthy donors. The PCR used 60 Vbeta and 13 Jbeta primers. Here immunoSEQ multiplex PCR was the method, and the copy in TCRdb shows in-frame clones only, minus some. The data contain 160,000 or so clones, approximately 72% of them singletons. The germline V gene encodes CDR1 SGHKS and CDR2 YYEKEE (reference sequence). The CDR3 runs 16 residues. The junction had 10 bases not matched to a gene; V was cut back by 4 bases and J by 5 bases. The TCR comes from a female donor in good health and CMV-seronegative. The V call is TRBV5-5, the J call TRBJ2-3, with 10 bases identical to TRBD2. The sequencing input was PBMCs. This CDR3 is CASSQERGGGGDTQYF. The DNA for the CDR3 is TGTGCCAGCAGCCAAGAGCGGGGGGGCGGGGGAGATACGCAGTATTTT.